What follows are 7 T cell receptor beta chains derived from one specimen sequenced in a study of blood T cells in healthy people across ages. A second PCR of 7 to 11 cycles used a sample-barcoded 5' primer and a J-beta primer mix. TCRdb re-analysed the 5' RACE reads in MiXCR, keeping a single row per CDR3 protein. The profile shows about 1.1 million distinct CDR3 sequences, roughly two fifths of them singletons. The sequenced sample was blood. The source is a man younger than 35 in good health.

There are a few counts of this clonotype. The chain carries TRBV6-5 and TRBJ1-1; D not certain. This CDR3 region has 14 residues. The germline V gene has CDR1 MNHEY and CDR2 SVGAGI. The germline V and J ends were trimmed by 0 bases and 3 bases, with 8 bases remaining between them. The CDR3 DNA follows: TGTGCCAGCAGTTACTCGGACGTTTACACTGAAGCTTTCTTT. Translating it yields CASSYSDVYTEAFF.

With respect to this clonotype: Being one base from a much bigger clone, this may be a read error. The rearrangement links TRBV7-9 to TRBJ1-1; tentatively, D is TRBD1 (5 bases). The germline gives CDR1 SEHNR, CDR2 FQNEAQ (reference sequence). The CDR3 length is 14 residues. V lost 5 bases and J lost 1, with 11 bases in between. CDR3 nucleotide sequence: TGTGCCAGCAGCCCGGGACCGACGAACACTGAAGCTTTCTTT. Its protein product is CASSPGPTNTEAFF.

CDR3 DNA sequence: TGCAGTGCTAGACGGCTAGCGGGCACCTACAATGAGCAGTTCTTC. It translates to CSARRLAGTYNEQFF. The chain combines TRBV20-1 with TRBJ2-1, with 8 bases identical to TRBD2. CDR3 length: 15 amino acids. The germline V gene has CDR1 DFQATT and CDR2 SNEGSKA (reference sequence). V lost 2 bases and J lost 2; bases outside the gene matches: 5.

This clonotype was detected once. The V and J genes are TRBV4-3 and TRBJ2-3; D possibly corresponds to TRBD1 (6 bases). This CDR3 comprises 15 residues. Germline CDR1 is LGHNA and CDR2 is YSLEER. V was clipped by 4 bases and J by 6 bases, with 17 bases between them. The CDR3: CASSPRGQGKDTQYF. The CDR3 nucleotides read TGCGCCAGCAGCCCGAGGGGTCAGGGGAAGGATACGCAGTATTTT.

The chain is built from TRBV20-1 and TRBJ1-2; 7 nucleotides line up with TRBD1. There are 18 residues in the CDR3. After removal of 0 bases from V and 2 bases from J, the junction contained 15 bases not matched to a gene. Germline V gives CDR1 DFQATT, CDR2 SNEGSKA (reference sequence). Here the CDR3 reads CSARDLGAGGNSNYGYTF. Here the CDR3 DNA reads TGCAGTGCTAGAGATCTAGGGGCAGGGGGTAACTCAAACTATGGCTACACCTTC.

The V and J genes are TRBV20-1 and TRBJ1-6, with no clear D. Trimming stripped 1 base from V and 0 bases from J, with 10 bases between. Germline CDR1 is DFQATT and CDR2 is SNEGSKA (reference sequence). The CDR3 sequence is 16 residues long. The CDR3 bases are TGCAGTGCTAGAGCCGGGCCCAGCTCCTATAATTCACCCCTCCACTTT. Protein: CSARAGPSSYNSPLHF.

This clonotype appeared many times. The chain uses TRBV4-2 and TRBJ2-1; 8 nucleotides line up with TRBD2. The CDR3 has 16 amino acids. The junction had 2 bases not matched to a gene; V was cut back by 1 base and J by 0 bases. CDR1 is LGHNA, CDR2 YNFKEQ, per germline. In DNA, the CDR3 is TGTGCCAGCAGCCAAGCGGCGGGGGGCTCCTACAATGAGCAGTTCTTC. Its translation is CASSQAAGGSYNEQFF.